This TCR beta chain was retrieved from a study of cytomegalovirus exposure and HLA in healthy donors (dated by TCRdb to the late 2010s). Regarding the research as a whole: In an earlier analysis of under 600 of the donors, under 300 Gb of sequence data and 95 million to 130 million unique TCR beta sequences from 150 million to 200 million T cells were reported. An early release that covered roughly 600 HLA-typed donors contained about 290 gigabases of sequencing data and some 87 million unique TCR sequences. Of the roughly 400 genotyped donors, over 65% fell in the genetic ancestry cluster associated with self-reported Caucasian donors. The study aimed to test whether signatures of past pathogen exposure could be identified by cataloging public T cell receptors. The T cell repertoires of several hundred subjects were profiled by immunosequencing and related to cytomegalovirus serostatus. Along with the roughly 670-subject first cohort, a separate validation cohort of approximately 110 different subjects was used. High-throughput TCR immunosequencing, statistical association of individual TCRs with disease status, and machine learning were combined to predict cytomegalovirus infection status. In a later analysis, previously published TCR beta repertoires from about 640 donors were re-analyzed and high-resolution HLA genotyping was added so that TCR occurrence patterns could be studied. Rather than drawing on any new phenotypic data, the later analysis identified candidate immune exposures from TCR beta sequences and the way those sequences occurred across donors. To decide whether each TCR beta V gene segment behaved as functional or pseudogenic, an earlier analysis of some 570 of the donors relied on high-throughput TCR beta sequencing. Donor age, sex, ethnicity and CMV serostatus were collected together with the repertoire data. Genome-wide SNP genotypes for about three fifths of the roughly 670 donors were used in a later genetic analysis, which treated that subset as a discovery cohort. All discovery cohort repertoires had been generated using a single sequencing platform. Class I and class II HLA loci were covered by the typing at four-digit resolution. The number of typed donors differed by locus: roughly 629-640 for A, B, C, DRB1 and DQB1; approximately 520 for DQA1; approximately 600 for DPA1; and roughly 490 for DPB1. Several DR-DQ haplotypes were treated as single units for association and clustering because of strong linkage in the cohort. Among under 450 genotyped donors of the cohort, an average of approximately 240,000 unique TCR beta nucleotide sequences were sequenced per donor, around 18% of them non-productive.

General conclusions and limits of the study: The 87-base-pair reads could not distinguish some IMGT-functional V segments, including TRBV6-2 and TRBV6-3, so those segments were excluded. According to the authors, the approach could potentially be generalized to other disease states and immunological phenotypes. Because HLA typing was unavailable for some donors at each locus, only the typed subset was used in association tests. A total of 164 TCR beta chains were listed by the study as associated with cytomegalovirus. The classifier was reported to diagnose cytomegalovirus status with high specificity and sensitivity in both the original cohort and the validation cohort. Roughly uniform sequencing depth across donors was assumed in presence/absence analyses, although this assumption may not hold. When HLA alleles, especially DR and DQ, strongly co-occurred, attributing TCR associations to individual alleles was difficult. An association between a missense DCLRE1C variant and V-gene and J-gene trimming of TCR beta chains was found in a later genetic analysis and replicated in an independent cohort. The sequencing pipeline was judged likely to have produced a cluster of highly shared sequence variants as a technical artifact. In a later analysis, TCR association rates were found to vary across HLA loci, with the most associated TCRs seen for DRB1 alleles and the fewest for HLA-C alleles. Most TCR sequences were observed very rarely across donors, whereas some public TCRs were present in many individuals. According to a later analysis, parvovirus B19, influenza, CMV and Epstein-Barr virus appeared linked to several top co-occurrence clusters. CMV serostatus was the only immune exposure information available for the cohort. Only TCR beta chains were sequenced in this cohort, and the absence of alpha or paired-chain data limited detectable features. In a later genetic analysis, fewer N-insertions in productive TCRs were reported among donors in an Asian-associated ancestry cluster than the approximately 670-donor mean. A later analysis found that HLA-associated TCR beta chains were more clonally expanded and had lower generation probabilities than equally common non-associated chains. A later analysis found that most CMV-associated TCR beta chains appeared HLA-restricted, with HLA associations seemingly driven largely by CMV exposure. A few of the identified cytomegalovirus-associated TCR beta chains were confirmed in vitro to be specific for cytomegalovirus antigens. Because counts were too low, about 18 rarely observed V segments, including chromosome 9 orphons, were excluded from the earlier analysis of 587 of the donors. Broadly in line with IMGT annotations, most TCR beta V segments showed up in productive rearrangements about 87% or about 30% of the time in an earlier analysis of under 700 of the donors. In a later analysis, 16,951 TCR beta sequences were associated with specific HLA alleles at a false discovery rate of 0.05. A further reported finding was that TCR beta sequences accurately predicted the HLA-A and HLA-B alleles for most subjects in the first cohort. Correlated functional status among segregating V segments might reflect linkage disequilibrium, but an unknown experimental factor could not be ruled out.

The count of this clone is one. There is no known antigen for this receptor. The record has no base qualities; no much larger clone is one base away. In total, fewer than 750 healthy bone marrow donors made up the cohort. All cohort members were sampled while nominally healthy, although unrecorded immune exposures were likely present. The donor tested CMV seropositive, placing the donor among the 250 to 350 seropositive members of the cohort. A peripheral blood sample was collected from each donor, and TCR beta sequencing was performed on peripheral blood mononuclear cells. Genomic DNA was extracted from the blood cell samples with the Qiagen DNeasy Blood Extraction Kit. Library creation used the immunoSEQ multiplex PCR assay. A mixture of 60 forward primers for TCR Vbeta segments and 13 reverse primers for TCR Jbeta segments was used in the multiplex PCR. The CDR3 region of rearranged TCR beta genes was amplified from genomic DNA by a multiplex PCR assay. The Illumina HiSeq System was used to sequence the amplified TCR beta libraries as 87-base-pair reads. In the paper's pipeline: Across the 700 or so repertoires, a later analysis counted roughly 84 million unique TCR beta chains, roughly 11 million of which were shared by at least two donors. Raw reads were error-corrected and collapsed into unique sequences with a nearest-neighbor algorithm that merged closely related sequences to remove PCR and sequencing errors. Alignment of CDR3 sequences to IMGT reference sequences was used to assign V, D and J gene segments. For a sequence to be retained, a match of at least six nucleotides was required to both a V gene segment and a J gene segment. Rearrangements were called productive when the CDR3 lacked stop codons and stayed in frame with V and J; all others were non-productive. Following IMGT convention, CDR3 was defined as the stretch from the second conserved V-encoded cysteine up to the conserved J-encoded phenylalanine. The earlier analysis of 450 to 750 of the donors excluded any sequence lacking an unambiguous match to a single V gene segment. An earlier analysis of fewer than 650 of the donors classified V segments as functional when productive rearrangements were above 56.7% and as segregating when the standard deviation between donors was above 5%. A statistical classification framework was built to diagnose cytomegalovirus status from the catalog of TCR beta chain sequences. In a later analysis, V and J genes were assigned by comparing TCR nucleotide sequences against IMGT/GENE-DB human TR gene sequences. Using the TCRdist pipeline, a later analysis assigned CDR3 sequences along with most-parsimonious VDJ recombination scenarios. A later analysis defined each TCR beta chain by its CDR3 amino acid sequence plus V-gene family, and excluded reads lacking a unique V-gene family. To address suspected cross-contamination and a sequencing artifact, a later analysis removed roughly 640 highly shared, low-generation-probability nucleotide sequences. For each public chain, a later analysis derived a clonal expansion index from normalized ranks of inferred template counts within each repertoire. A later analysis computed generation probabilities with a VDJ recombination model fitted to out-of-frame rearrangements, and checked the results against IGoR. A later analysis scored TCR-TCR, TCR-HLA and TCR-CMV co-occurrence with hypergeometric tests, applying a repertoire-size bias correction to TCR pairs. A later analysis estimated false discovery rates by permuting HLA or CMV assignments 20 times. In a later analysis, co-occurring TCRs were grouped using DBSCAN, and TCRdist sequence similarity was added for clustering within HLA-allele-positive subsets. Co-occurrence clustering excluded repertoires with fewer than 30,000 or more than 120,000 public chains, plus five with anomalous nucleotide sharing. What TCRdb holds here is the immuneACCESS table cut down to in-frame rearrangements. Part of the clones is not present; checked against another copy, under half of the missing clones reflect an unresolved V gene, and the others are unexplained. The D gene and trimming were derived from the DNA, and the V and J assignments and clone size from that table. The sample profile shows around 130,000 clones; around four fifths of them were found once. The top ten clonotypes cover around 6.4% of the sample.

The CDR3 contains 13 residues, cysteine and phenylalanine counted. The entry retains the CDR3 DNA only, 39 bases that are in frame from base 1. From the germline V gene (reference sequence), CDR1 is LNHNV and CDR2 is YYDKDF. Between the V and J ends, shortened by 3 bases and 2 bases respectively, the junction contains 6 bases. The receptor was derived from a woman between 40 and 50 years old in good health and CMV-seropositive. Sequenced input: PBMCs. This chain joins TRBV15 to TRBJ2-3, with no confident D gene call. At the DNA level, the sequence is TGTGCCACCAGCAGCTACTACACAGATACGCAGTATTTT. It translates as CATSSYYTDTQYF.